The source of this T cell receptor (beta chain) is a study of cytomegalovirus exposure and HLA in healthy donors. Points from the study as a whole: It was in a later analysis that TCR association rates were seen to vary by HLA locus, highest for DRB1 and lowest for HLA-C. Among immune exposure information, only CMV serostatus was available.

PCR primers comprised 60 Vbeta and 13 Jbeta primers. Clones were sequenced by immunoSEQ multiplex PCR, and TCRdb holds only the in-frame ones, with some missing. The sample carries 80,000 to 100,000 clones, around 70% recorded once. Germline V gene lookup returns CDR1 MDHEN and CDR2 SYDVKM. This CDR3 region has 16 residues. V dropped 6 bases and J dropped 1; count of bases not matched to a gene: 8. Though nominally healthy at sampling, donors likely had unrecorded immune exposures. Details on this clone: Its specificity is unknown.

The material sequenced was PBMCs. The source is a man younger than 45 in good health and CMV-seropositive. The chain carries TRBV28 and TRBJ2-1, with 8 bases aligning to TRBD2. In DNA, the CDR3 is TGTGCCAGCAGCGGTATTAGCGGGGTTTCCTACAATGAGCAGTTCTTC. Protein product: CASSGISGVSYNEQFF. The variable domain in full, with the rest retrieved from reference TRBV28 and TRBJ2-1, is DVKVTQSSRYLVKRTGEKVFLECVQDMDHENMFWYRQDPGLGLRLIYFSYDVKMKEKGDIPEGYSVSREKKERFSLILESASTNQTSMYLCASSGISGVSYNEQFFGPGTRLTVL.